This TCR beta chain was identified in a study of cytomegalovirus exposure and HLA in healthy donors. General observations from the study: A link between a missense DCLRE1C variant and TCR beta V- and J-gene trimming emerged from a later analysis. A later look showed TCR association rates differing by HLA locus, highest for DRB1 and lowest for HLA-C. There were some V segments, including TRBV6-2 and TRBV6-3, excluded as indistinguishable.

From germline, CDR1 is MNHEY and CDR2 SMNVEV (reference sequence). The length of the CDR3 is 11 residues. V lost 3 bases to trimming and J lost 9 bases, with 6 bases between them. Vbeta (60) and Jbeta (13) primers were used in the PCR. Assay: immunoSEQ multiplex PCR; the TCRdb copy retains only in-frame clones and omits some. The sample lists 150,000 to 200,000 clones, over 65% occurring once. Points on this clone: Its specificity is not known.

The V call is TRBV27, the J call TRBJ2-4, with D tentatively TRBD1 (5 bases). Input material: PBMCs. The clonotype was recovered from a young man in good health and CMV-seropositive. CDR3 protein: CASSFRGIQYF. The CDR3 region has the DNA TGTGCCAGCAGTTTTAGGGGCATTCAGTACTTC.